The rows below give T cell receptor beta chains drawn from one sample of a study of blood T cells in healthy people across ages. In TCRdb, the 5' RACE reads were re-called with MiXCR into one record per CDR3 protein. The table shows 1,800,000 or so distinct CDR3 sequences, with roughly two fifths occurring only once. Sequenced: blood. The receptors shown here come from a human donor in good health. Both conserved end residues are part of each CDR3. A D gene is named only where the DNA matches it firmly. Only part of the rows carry a size: once, few, many, or a class if the clone is expanded.

V gene: TRBV12-3/TRBV12-4
D gene: .
J gene: TRBJ2-3
clone size: .
CDR3 protein: CASRWTLVDTQYF
CDR3 DNA: TGTGCCAGCAGGTGGACACTCGTAGATACGCAGTATTTT

V gene: TRBV29-1
D gene: .
J gene: TRBJ1-2
clone size: few
CDR3 protein: CSVDGEGYGYTF
CDR3 DNA: TGCAGCGTTGATGGGGAAGGGTATGGCTACACCTTC

V gene: TRBV9
D gene: .
J gene: TRBJ1-1
clone size: .
CDR3 protein: CASSRAGSVNTEAFF
CDR3 DNA: TGTGCCAGCTCAAGGGCAGGGTCGGTGAACACTGAAGCTTTCTTT

V gene: TRBV7-8
D gene: .
J gene: TRBJ1-2
clone size: .
CDR3 protein: CASSLDPGTPKGDGYTF
CDR3 DNA: TGTGCCAGCAGCTTAGACCCCGGAACACCGAAGGGCGATGGCTACACCTTC

V gene: TRBV29-1
D gene: TRBD1
J gene: TRBJ2-3
clone size: .
CDR3 protein: CSSGQGFTDTQYF
CDR3 DNA: TGCAGCTCGGGACAGGGATTCACAGATACGCAGTATTTT

V gene: TRBV24-1
D gene: TRBD2
J gene: TRBJ2-1
clone size: .
CDR3 protein: CATSDLAGGRSPAGSYNEQFF
CDR3 DNA: TGTGCCACCAGTGATTTGGCGGGGGGACGCTCCCCGGCGGGCTCCTACAATGAGCAGTTCTTC

V gene: TRBV5-1
D gene: TRBD1
J gene: TRBJ2-1
clone size: .
CDR3 protein: CASSYGTGFYEQFF
CDR3 DNA: TGCGCCAGCAGCTACGGGACAGGTTTCTACGAGCAGTTCTTC

V gene: TRBV29-1
D gene: TRBD1
J gene: TRBJ2-7
clone size: many
CDR3 protein: CSVGTGNEQYF
CDR3 DNA: TGCAGCGTTGGGACAGGTAACGAGCAGTACTTC

V gene: TRBV5-6
D gene: .
J gene: TRBJ1-1
clone size: .
CDR3 protein: CASSSLWGDTEAFF
CDR3 DNA: TGTGCCAGCAGCTCCTTATGGGGGGACACTGAAGCTTTCTTT

V gene: TRBV7-2
D gene: .
J gene: TRBJ2-1
clone size: .
CDR3 protein: CASSSGRGHRFSYNEQFF
CDR3 DNA: TGTGCCAGCAGCTCAGGGCGGGGACACAGGTTTTCCTACAATGAGCAGTTCTTC

V gene: TRBV6-5
D gene: .
J gene: TRBJ2-5
clone size: few
CDR3 protein: CASSYSPRRSVETQYF
CDR3 DNA: TGTGCCAGCAGTTACTCGCCCAGGCGGTCCGTTGAGACCCAGTACTTC

V gene: TRBV14
D gene: .
J gene: TRBJ2-1
clone size: few
CDR3 protein: CASSHTTRPLNEQFF
CDR3 DNA: TGTGCCAGCAGCCACACCACCCGGCCTCTCAATGAGCAGTTCTTC

V gene: TRBV6-1
D gene: TRBD2
J gene: TRBJ2-7
clone size: .
CDR3 protein: CASTAGGRVYEQYF
CDR3 DNA: TGTGCCAGCACTGCGGGGGGACGGGTCTACGAGCAGTACTTC

V gene: TRBV20-1
D gene: TRBD1
J gene: TRBJ2-1
clone size: few
CDR3 protein: CSAKGQGADNEQFF
CDR3 DNA: TGCAGTGCAAAGGGACAGGGGGCGGATAATGAGCAGTTCTTC

V gene: TRBV5-1
D gene: .
J gene: TRBJ2-1
clone size: few
CDR3 protein: CASSLVGGTNEQFF
CDR3 DNA: TGCGCCAGCAGCTTGGTAGGGGGGACGAATGAGCAGTTCTTC